A selection of T cell receptor beta chains follows, all from one sample in a study of shared clonotypes between healthy human individuals. Sequenced by immunoSEQ multiplex PCR; TCRdb stores in-frame clones only, minus some. The sample comprises around 2.5 million clones, approximately 94% of which are singletons, and approximately 0.36% rests with the top ten. The sample consisted of naive CD4+ T cells from PBMCs. These receptors all stem from a man younger than 30 in good health. Some clones in this sample may be carry-over from other donors' samples. CDR3s leave out the opening cysteine and the closing phenylalanine or tryptophan. Clone size, where shown, is once, few, many, or a class for clones that have expanded.

abundance: once; v_gene: TRBV10-3; CDR3aa: AIRGDRATYEQY
abundance: once; v_gene: TRBV5-1; CDR3aa: ASSLGPGTTEAF
abundance: few; v_gene: TRBV6-5; CDR3aa: ASTPTGYGTGELF
abundance: NA; v_gene: TRBV7-2; CDR3aa: ASRSDRSGNEQF
abundance: few; v_gene: TRBV9; CDR3aa: ASSQGGYTEAF
abundance: once; v_gene: TRBV7-5; CDR3aa: VRSLATTRTGGTLSQY
abundance: NA; v_gene: TRBV5-4; CDR3aa: ASSFRVGTNEKLF
abundance: NA; v_gene: TRBV27; CDR3aa: ASSLSRGNYGYT
abundance: NA; v_gene: TRBV29-1; CDR3aa: SVSGSVKNIQY
abundance: NA; v_gene: TRBV19; CDR3aa: ASSRPEYSNQPQH
abundance: NA; v_gene: TRBV6-1; CDR3aa: ASSEIRAPWDTIY
abundance: NA; v_gene: TRBV18; CDR3aa: ASSPVLAGLYNEQF
abundance: NA; v_gene: TRBV28; CDR3aa: ASSLFGQGASGNTIY
abundance: NA; v_gene: TRBV6-1; CDR3aa: ASSGKYSNQPQH
abundance: NA; v_gene: TRBV6-5; CDR3aa: ASRYTATGKTGELF
abundance: NA; v_gene: TRBV18; CDR3aa: ASSLHRETYEQY
abundance: NA; v_gene: TRBV25-1; CDR3aa: ASSGDQQETQY
abundance: NA; v_gene: TRBV28; CDR3aa: ASSSLLAGESYEQY
abundance: NA; v_gene: TRBV5-1; CDR3aa: ASSLGSRGRPGNTGELF
abundance: once; v_gene: TRBV6-5; CDR3aa: ASRDTGGLSYEQY
abundance: few; v_gene: TRBV11-2; CDR3aa: ASSLAHGTNYGYT
abundance: NA; v_gene: TRBV19; CDR3aa: ASSFRTGWLF
abundance: NA; v_gene: TRBV7-2; CDR3aa: ASSLDAGISQPQH
abundance: NA; v_gene: TRBV10-3; CDR3aa: AIRAGTAEETQY
abundance: once; v_gene: TRBV5-4; CDR3aa: ASNTGTSVSPEQF
abundance: NA; v_gene: TRBV11-1; CDR3aa: ASSDGQGRTDTQY
abundance: NA; v_gene: TRBV6-1; CDR3aa: ASSGTGVVQPQH
abundance: NA; v_gene: TRBV7-6; CDR3aa: ASSLARGSGTEAF
abundance: NA; v_gene: TRBV29-1; CDR3aa: SVGQSNQPQH
abundance: NA; v_gene: TRBV28; CDR3aa: ASSFAPSAGAYEQY
abundance: NA; v_gene: TRBV6-5; CDR3aa: ASSYEAFGRNEQF
abundance: once; v_gene: TRBV27; CDR3aa: ASSRQGTEAF
abundance: NA; v_gene: TRBV28; CDR3aa: ASSSRETEAF
abundance: NA; v_gene: TRBV6-1; CDR3aa: ASSEAGGVTYEQY